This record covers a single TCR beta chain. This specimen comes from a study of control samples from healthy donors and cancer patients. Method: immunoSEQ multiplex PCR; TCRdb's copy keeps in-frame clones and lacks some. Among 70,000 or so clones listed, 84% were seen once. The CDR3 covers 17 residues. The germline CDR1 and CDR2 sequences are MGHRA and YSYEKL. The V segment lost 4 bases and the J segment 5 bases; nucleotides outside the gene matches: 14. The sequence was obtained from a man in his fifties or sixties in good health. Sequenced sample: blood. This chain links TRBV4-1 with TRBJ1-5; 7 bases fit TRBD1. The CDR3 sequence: CASSLNGGTARDQPQHF. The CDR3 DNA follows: TGCGCCAGCAGCCTTAACGGGGGGACAGCCAGAGATCAGCCCCAGCATTTT.